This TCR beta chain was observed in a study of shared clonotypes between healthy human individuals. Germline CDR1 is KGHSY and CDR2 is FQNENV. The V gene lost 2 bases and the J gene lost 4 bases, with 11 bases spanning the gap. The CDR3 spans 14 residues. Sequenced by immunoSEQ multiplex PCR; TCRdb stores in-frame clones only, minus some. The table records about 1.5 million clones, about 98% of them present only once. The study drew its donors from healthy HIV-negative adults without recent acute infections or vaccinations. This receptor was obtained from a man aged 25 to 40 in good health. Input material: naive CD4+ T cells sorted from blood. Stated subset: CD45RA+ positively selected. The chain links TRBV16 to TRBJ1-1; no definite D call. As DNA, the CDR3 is TGTGCCAGCAGCCAAGAACTAGGGAGCACTGAAGCTTTCTTT. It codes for CASSQELGSTEAFF.